This T cell receptor (beta chain) was sequenced in a study of cytomegalovirus exposure and HLA in healthy donors. Regarding the study as a whole: Listed as cytomegalovirus-associated were roughly 180 TCR beta chains.

Notes on this clone: Antigen unknown.

The method was immunoSEQ multiplex PCR; TCRdb's version includes in-frame clones alone and lacks a portion of them. The sample contains around 300,000 clones, about 86% of which appear only once. The CDR3 loop spans 16 amino acids. V dropped 2 bases and J dropped 9; count of bases not matched to a gene: 6. The germline CDR1 and CDR2 sequences are LGHNA and YNFKEQ. J is TRBJ2-1 and V is TRBV4-2; 14 bases map to TRBD2. The sample comprised PBMCs. This receptor was taken from a woman aged 18-35 years in good health and CMV-seronegative. CDR3 in DNA: TGTGCCAGCAGCCAACGGACTAGCGGGGGGATGCCTGAGCAGTTCTTC. This codes for CASSQRTSGGMPEQFF.